This T cell receptor beta chain was sequenced during a study of blood T cell repertoires in COVID-19. Study-level information: Some COVID-19 samples were acute and others convalescent; all came from the United States, Italy and Spain.

This clone appeared a few times. CDR3 length: 17 amino acids. The germline gives CDR1 SGHTA, CDR2 FQGNSA. Trimming took 1 base from V and 2 from J; bases not matched to a gene: 8. Measured with immunoSEQ multiplex PCR; TCRdb has only the in-frame clones, and not every one. The repertoire consists of 35,000 to 50,000 clones, with 91% occurring once and the leading ten covering approximately 2.3%. The source material was peripheral blood. The V call is TRBV7-2, the J call TRBJ2-7, with 10 bases that match TRBD2. This receptor was obtained from a man aged 45 to 65 with active COVID-19. The CDR3 here is CASSLGNTSGVPYEQYF. The CDR3, as DNA: TGTGCCAGCAGCTTAGGAAATACTAGCGGGGTCCCCTACGAGCAGTACTTC.